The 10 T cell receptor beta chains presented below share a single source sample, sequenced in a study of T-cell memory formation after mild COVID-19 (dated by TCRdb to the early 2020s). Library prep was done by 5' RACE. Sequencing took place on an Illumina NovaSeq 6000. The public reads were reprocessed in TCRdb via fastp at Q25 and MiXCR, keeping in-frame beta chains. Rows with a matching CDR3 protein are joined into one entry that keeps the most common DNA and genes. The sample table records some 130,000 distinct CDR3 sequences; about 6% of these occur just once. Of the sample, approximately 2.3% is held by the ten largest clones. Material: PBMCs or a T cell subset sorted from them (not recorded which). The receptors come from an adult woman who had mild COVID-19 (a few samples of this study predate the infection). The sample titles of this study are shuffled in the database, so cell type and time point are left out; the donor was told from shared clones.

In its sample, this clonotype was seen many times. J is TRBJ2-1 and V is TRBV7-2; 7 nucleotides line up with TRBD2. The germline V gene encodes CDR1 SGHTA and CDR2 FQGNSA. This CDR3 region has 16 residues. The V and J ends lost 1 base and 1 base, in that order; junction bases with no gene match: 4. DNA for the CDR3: TGTGCCAGCAGCTTAGAGTTGGGACTATCCTACAATGAGCAGTTCTTC. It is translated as CASSLELGLSYNEQFF.

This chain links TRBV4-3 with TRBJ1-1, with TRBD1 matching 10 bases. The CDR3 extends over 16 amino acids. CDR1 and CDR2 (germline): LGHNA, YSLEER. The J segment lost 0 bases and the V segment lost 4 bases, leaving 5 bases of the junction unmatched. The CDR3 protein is CASSRDRGLMNTEAFF. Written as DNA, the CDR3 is TGCGCCAGCAGCCGGGACAGGGGATTAATGAACACTGAAGCTTTCTTT.

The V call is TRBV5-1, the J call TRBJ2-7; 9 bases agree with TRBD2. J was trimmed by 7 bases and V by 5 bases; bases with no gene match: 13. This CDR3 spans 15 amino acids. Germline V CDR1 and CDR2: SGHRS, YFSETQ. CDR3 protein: CASRAGVAGVGEQYF. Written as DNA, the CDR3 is TGCGCCAGCAGAGCCGGAGTAGCGGGAGTGGGTGAGCAGTACTTC.

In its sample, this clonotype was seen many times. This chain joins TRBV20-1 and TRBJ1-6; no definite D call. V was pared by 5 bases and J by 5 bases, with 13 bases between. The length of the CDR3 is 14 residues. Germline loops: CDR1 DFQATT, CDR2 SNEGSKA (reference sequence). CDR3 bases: TGCAGTGCTGAAAGACAAGGTGATAATTCACCCCTCCACTTT. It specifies CSAERQGDNSPLHF.

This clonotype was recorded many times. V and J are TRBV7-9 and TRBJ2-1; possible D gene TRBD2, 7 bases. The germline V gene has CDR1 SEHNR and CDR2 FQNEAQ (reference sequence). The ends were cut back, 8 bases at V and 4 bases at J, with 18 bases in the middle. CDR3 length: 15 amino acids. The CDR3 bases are TGTGCCAGCCCGGCCGGGGGGCCACAATACAATGAGCAGTTCTTC. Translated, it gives CASPAGGPQYNEQFF.

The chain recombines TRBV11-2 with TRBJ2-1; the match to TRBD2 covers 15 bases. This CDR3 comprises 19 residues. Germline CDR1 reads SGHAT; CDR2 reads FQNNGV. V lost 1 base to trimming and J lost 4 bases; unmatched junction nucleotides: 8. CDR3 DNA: TGTGCCAGCAGCTTAGCATTTCGGACTAGCGGGAGGGGTTACAATGAGCAGTTCTTC. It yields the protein CASSLAFRTSGRGYNEQFF.

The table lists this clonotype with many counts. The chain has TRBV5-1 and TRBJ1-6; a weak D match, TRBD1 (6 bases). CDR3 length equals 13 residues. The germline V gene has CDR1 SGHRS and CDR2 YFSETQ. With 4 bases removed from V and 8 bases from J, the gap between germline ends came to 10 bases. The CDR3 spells CASSPRTDSPLHF. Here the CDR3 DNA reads TGCGCCAGCAGCCCAAGGACAGATTCACCCCTCCACTTT.

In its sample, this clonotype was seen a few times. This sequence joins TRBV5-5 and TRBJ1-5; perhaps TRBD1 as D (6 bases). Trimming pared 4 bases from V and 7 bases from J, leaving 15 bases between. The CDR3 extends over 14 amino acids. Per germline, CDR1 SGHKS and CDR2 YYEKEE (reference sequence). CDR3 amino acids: CASSDSTGTQPQHF. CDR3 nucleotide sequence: TGTGCCAGCAGCGATTCTACAGGGACCCAGCCCCAGCATTTT.

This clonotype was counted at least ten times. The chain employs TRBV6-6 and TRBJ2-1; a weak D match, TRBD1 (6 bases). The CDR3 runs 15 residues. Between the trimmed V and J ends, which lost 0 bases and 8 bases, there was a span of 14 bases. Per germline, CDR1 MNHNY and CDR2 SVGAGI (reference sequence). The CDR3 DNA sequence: TGTGCCAGCAGTTACTCGACGGGGACACGGCATGAGCAGTTCTTC. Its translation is CASSYSTGTRHEQFF.

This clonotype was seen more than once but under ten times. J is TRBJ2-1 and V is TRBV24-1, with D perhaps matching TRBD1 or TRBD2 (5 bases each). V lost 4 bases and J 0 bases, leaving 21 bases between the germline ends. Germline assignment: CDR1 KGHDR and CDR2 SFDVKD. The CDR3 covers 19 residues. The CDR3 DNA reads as TGTGCCACCAGTGACGAGGGGCCTACCCTTAGTTGCTCCTACAATGAGCAGTTCTTC. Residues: CATSDEGPTLSCSYNEQFF.